This T cell receptor (beta chain) was retrieved from a study of T cell clonotyping in hematopoietic cell transplantation. Across the study: Recipients' pretransplant samples followed cytoreduction.

This sample's time point: recipient sample about 28 days before transplant, after cytoreduction. Recipients were bled about 28 days pretransplant and at posttransplant days 30, 100, 180. Measured with immunoSEQ multiplex PCR; TCRdb has only the in-frame clones, and not every one. This table holds about 26,000 clones, roughly 88% found once. Comment on this clone: Its antigen is still unknown.

Points from the study as a whole: Pathologically expanded recipient clonotypes increased progressively from day 30 to day 180 as diversity fell. Broader posttransplant TCR repertoire diversity was predicted by graft donor and pretransplant recipient Inverse Simpson Index values.

This sample comprised peripheral blood mononuclear cells, obtained before stem cell transplant. This receptor was identified in a woman aged 55-75 years with acute myeloid leukemia. Some clones in this sample may be carry-over from other donors' samples.

CDR3 protein: CAIRGQTNTGELFF. The CDR3 DNA reads TGTGCCATCAGGGGACAGACGAACACCGGGGAGCTGTTTTTT. V is TRBV10-3 and J is TRBJ2-2; 7 positions agree with TRBD1. This CDR3 has 14 amino acids. Germline CDR1 reads ENHRY; CDR2 reads SYGVKD. J lost 0 bases, V lost 6 bases, and 1 base had no gene match.